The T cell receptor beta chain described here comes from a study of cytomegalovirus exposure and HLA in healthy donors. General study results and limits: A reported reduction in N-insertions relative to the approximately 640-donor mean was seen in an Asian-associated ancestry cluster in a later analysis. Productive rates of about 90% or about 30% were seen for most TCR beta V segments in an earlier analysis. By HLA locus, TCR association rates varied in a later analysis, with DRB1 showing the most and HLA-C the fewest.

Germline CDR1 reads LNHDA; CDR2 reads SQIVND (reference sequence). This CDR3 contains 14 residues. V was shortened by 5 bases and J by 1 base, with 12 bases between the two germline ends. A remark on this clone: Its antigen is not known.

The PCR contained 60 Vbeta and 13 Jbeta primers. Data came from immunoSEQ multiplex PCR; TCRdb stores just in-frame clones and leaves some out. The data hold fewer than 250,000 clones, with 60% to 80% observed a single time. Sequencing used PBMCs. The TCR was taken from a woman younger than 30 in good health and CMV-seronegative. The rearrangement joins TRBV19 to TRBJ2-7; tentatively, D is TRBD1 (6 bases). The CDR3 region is CASSLAQGSYEQYF. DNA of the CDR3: TGTGCCAGTAGTTTAGCACAGGGTTCCTACGAGCAGTACTTC.